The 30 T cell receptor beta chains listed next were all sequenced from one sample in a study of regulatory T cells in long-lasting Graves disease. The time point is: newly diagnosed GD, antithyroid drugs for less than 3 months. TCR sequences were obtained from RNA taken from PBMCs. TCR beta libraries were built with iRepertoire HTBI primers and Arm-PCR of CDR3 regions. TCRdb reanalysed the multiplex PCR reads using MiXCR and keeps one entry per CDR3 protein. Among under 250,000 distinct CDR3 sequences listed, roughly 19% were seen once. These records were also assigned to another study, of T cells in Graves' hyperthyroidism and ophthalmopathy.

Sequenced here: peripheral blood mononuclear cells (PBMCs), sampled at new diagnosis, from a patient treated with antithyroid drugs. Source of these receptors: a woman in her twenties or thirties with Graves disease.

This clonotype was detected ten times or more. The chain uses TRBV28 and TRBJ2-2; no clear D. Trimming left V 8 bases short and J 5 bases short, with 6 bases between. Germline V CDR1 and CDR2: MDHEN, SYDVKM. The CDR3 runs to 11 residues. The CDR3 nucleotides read TGTGCCAGCGGAGTTACCGGGGAGCTGTTTTTT. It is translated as CASGVTGELFF. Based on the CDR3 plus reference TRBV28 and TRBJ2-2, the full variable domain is DVKVTQSSRYLVKRTGEKVFLECVQDMDHENMFWYRQDPGLGLRLIYFSYDVKMKEKGDIPEGYSVSREKKERFSLILESASTNQTSMYLCASGVTGELFFGEGSRLTVL.

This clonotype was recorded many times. CDR3 nucleotides: TGTGCCAGCAGTTTATACGGAAGGCATTCACCCCTCCACTTT. This encodes CASSLYGRHSPLHF. The V gene is TRBV28, the J gene TRBJ1-6; D ambiguous. Trimming pared 1 base from V and 8 bases from J, leaving 9 bases between. CDR1 and CDR2 from the germline V gene are MDHEN and SYDVKM. This CDR3 is built from 14 residues.

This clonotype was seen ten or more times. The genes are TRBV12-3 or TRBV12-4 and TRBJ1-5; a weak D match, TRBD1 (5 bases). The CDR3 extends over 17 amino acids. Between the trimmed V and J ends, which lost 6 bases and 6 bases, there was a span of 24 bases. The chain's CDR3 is CASSLLDPGHPFQPQHF. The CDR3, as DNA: TGTGCCAGCAGCCTTCTTGATCCAGGGCACCCTTTTCAGCCCCAGCATTTT.

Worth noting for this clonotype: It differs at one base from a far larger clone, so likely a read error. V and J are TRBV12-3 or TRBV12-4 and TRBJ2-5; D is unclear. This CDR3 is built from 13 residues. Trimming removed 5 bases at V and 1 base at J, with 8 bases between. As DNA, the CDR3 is TGTGCCAGCAGTAAACACTTCCAAGAGACCCAGTACTTC. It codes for CASSKHFQETQYF.

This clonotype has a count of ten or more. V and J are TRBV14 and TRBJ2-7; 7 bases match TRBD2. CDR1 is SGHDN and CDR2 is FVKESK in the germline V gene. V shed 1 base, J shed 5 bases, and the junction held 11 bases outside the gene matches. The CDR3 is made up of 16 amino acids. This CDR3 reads CASSQGFGGFMDEQYF. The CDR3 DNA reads TGTGCCAGCAGCCAAGGGTTCGGGGGGTTTATGGACGAGCAGTACTTC.

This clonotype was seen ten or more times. The CDR3 is CASSPGSGQGYSGYTF. As DNA, the CDR3 is TGTGCCAGCAGTCCGGGCTCAGGACAGGGGTATAGTGGCTACACCTTC. V usage is TRBV25-1 and J usage is TRBJ1-2; 9 bases are shared with TRBD1. Germline-derived CDR1 and CDR2 are MGHDK and SYGVNS. This CDR3 comprises 16 residues. The ends lost 5 bases at V and 7 bases at J; junction bases unmatched: 14.

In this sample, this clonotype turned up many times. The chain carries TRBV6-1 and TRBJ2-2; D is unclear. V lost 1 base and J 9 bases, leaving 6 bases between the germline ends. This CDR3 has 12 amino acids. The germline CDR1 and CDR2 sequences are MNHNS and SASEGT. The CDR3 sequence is CASSEGYRELFF. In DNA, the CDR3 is TGTGCCAGCAGTGAAGGGTACAGGGAGCTGTTTTTT.

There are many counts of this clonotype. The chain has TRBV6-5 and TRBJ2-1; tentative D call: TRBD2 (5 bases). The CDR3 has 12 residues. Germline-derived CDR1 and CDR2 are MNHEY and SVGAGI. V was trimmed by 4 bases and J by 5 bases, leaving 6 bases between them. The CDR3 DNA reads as TGTGCCAGCAGTTTTAGCGACAATGAGCAGTTCTTC. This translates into CASSFSDNEQFF.

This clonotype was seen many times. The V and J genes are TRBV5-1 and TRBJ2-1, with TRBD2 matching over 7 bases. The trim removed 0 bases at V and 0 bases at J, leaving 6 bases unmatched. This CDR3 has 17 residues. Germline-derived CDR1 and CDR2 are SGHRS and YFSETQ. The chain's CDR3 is CASSLGASGGSYNEQFF. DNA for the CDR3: TGCGCCAGCAGCTTGGGCGCTAGCGGAGGCTCCTACAATGAGCAGTTCTTC. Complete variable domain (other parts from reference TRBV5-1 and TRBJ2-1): KAGVTQTPRYLIKTRGQQVTLSCSPISGHRSVSWYQQTPGQGLQFLFEYFSETQRNKGNFPGRFSGRQFSNSRSEMNVSTLELGDSALYLCASSLGASGGSYNEQFFGPGTRLTVL.

The CDR3 loop is CSVEITGKGRNEQFF. DNA for the CDR3: TGCAGCGTTGAAATAACAGGGAAGGGTCGGAATGAGCAGTTCTTC. The chain is built from TRBV29-1 and TRBJ2-1; D is perhaps TRBD1 (6 bases). The CDR3 sequence is 15 residues long. With 2 bases removed from V and 7 bases from J, the gap between germline ends came to 18 bases. The germline gives CDR1 SQVTM, CDR2 ANQGSEA.

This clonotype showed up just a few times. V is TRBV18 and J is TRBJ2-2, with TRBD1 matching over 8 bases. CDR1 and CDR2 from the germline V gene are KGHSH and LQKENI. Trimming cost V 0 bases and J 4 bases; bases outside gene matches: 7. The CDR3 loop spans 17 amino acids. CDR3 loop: CASSPPLARGRTGELFF. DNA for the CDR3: TGTGCCAGCTCACCACCTCTAGCCAGGGGGCGCACCGGGGAGCTGTTTTTT.

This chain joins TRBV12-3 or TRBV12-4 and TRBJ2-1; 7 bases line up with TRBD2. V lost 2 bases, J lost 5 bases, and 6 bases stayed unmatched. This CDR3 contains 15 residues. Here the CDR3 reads CASSLLRESDNEQFF. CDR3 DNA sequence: TGTGCCAGCAGTTTATTGCGGGAGTCGGACAATGAGCAGTTCTTC.

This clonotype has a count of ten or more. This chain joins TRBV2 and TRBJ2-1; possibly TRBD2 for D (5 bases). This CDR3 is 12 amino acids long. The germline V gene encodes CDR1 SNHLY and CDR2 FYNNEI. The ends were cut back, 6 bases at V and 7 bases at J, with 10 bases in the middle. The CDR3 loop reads CASRPQRNEQFF. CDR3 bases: TGTGCCAGCAGACCTCAGCGGAATGAGCAGTTCTTC.

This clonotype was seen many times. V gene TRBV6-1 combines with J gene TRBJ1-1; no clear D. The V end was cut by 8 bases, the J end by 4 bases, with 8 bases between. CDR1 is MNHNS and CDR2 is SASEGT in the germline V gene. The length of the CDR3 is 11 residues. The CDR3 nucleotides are TGTGCCAGCCTGGGAGGCACTGAAGCTTTCTTT. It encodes CASLGGTEAFF.

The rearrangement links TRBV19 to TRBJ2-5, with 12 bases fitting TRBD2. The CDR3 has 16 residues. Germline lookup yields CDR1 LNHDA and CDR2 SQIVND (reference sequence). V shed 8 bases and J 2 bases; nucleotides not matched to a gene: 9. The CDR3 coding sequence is TGTGCCAGTGGGACGTTACTAGCGGGGGGACAAGAGACCCAGTACTTC. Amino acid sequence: CASGTLLAGGQETQYF.

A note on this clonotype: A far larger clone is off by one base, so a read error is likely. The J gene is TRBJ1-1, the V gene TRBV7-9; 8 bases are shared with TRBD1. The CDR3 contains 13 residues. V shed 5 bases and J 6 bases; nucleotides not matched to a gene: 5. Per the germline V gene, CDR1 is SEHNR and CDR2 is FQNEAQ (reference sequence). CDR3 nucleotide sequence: TGTGCCAGCAGCCATACAGGGGGGGCTGAAGCTTTCTTT. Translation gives CASSHTGGAEAFF.

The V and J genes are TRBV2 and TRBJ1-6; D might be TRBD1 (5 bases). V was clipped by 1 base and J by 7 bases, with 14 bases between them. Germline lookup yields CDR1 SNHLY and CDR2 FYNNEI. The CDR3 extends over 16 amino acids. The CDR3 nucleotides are TGTGCCAGCAGTGAAGGGATGGACACCAGCAATTCACCCCTCCACTTT. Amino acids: CASSEGMDTSNSPLHF.

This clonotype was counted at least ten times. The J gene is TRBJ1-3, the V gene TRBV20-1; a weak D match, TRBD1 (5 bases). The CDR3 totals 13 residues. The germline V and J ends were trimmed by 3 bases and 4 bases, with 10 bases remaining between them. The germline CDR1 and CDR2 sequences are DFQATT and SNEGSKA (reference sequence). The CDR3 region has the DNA TGCAGTGCTAGGGCGGGGCGGGGAAACACCATATATTTT. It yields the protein CSARAGRGNTIYF.

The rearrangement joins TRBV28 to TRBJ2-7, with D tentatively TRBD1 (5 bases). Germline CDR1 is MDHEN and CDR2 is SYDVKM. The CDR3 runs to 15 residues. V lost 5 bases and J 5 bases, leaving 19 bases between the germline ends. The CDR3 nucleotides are TGTGCCAGCAGTCCCCTTATGGGGCGCCGCGACGAGCAGTACTTC. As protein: CASSPLMGRRDEQYF.

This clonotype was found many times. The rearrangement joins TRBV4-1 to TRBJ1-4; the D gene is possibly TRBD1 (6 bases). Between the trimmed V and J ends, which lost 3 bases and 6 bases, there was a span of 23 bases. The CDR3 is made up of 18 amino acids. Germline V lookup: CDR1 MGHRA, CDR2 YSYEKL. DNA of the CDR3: TGCGCCAGCAGCCACCCTTCCGGGACATCCAGTAGGGATGAAAAACTGTTTTTT. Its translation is CASSHPSGTSSRDEKLFF.

CDR3 DNA sequence: TGCGCCAGCAGTGAGCCTTTCCAATTGACAGGTGAACTTGGGGCCAACGTCCTGACTTTC. Its protein product is CASSEPFQLTGELGANVLTF. V gene TRBV10-2 combines with J gene TRBJ2-6; tentatively, D is TRBD1 (6 bases). From germline, CDR1 is WSHSY and CDR2 SAAADI. This CDR3 has 20 residues. V was trimmed by 2 bases and J by 3 bases, leaving 23 bases between them.

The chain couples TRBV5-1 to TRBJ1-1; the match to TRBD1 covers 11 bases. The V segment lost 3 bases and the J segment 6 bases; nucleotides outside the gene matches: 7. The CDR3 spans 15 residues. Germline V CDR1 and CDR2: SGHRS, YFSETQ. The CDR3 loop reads CASSYGTGGLSEAFF. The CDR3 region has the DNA TGCGCCAGCAGCTACGGGACAGGGGGGCTCTCTGAAGCTTTCTTT.

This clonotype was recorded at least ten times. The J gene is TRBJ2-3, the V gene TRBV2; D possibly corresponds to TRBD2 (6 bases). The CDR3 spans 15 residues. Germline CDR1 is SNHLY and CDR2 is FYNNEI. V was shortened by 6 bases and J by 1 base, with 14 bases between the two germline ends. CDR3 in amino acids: CASRRDGIRTDTQYF. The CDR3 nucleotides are TGTGCCAGCAGGCGGGACGGAATCCGCACAGATACGCAGTATTTT.

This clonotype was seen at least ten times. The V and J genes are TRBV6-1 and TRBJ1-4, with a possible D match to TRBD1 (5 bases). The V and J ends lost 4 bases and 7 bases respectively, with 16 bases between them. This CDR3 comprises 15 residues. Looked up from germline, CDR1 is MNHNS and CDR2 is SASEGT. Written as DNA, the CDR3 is TGTGCCAGCAGTGCCTGGGGCTCGATCGTTGAAAAACTGTTTTTT. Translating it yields CASSAWGSIVEKLFF.

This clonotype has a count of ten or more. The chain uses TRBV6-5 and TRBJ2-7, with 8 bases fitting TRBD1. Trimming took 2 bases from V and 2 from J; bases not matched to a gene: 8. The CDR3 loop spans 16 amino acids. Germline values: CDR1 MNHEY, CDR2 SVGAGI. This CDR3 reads CASSYPKGQGPYEQYF. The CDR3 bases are TGTGCCAGCAGTTACCCGAAAGGACAGGGCCCCTACGAGCAGTACTTC.

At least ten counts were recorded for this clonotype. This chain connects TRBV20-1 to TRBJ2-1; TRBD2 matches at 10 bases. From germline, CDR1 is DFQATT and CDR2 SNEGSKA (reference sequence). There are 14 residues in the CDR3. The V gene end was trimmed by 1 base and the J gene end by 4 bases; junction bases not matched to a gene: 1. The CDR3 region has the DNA TGCAGTGCTAGAGTGACTAGCGGGTACAATGAGCAGTTCTTC. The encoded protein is CSARVTSGYNEQFF.

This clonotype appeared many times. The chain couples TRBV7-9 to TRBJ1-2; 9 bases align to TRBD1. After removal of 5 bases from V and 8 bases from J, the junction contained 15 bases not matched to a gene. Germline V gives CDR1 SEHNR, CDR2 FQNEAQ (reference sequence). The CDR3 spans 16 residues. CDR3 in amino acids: CASSPAYRGQGWGYTF. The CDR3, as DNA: TGTGCCAGCAGCCCGGCCTACAGAGGACAGGGGTGGGGCTACACCTTC.

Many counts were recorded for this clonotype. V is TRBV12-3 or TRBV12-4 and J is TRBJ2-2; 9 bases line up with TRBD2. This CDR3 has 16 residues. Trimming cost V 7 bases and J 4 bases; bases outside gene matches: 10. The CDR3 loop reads CASTKYRGGATGELFF. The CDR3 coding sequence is TGTGCCAGCACCAAATACCGCGGGGGGGCCACCGGGGAGCTGTTTTTT.

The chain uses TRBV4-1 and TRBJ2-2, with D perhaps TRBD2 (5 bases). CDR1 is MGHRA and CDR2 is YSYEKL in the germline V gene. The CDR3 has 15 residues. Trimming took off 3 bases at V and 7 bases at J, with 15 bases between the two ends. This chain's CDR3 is CASSHWTSLGGELFF. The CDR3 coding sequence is TGCGCCAGCAGCCACTGGACTTCTCTCGGCGGGGAGCTGTTTTTT.

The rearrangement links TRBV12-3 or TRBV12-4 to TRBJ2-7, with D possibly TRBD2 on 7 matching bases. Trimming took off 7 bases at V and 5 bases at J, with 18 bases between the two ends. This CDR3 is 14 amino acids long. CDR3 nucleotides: TGTGCCAGCACCCCGGGGGGCAGGGACGACGAGCAGTACTTC. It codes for CASTPGGRDDEQYF.